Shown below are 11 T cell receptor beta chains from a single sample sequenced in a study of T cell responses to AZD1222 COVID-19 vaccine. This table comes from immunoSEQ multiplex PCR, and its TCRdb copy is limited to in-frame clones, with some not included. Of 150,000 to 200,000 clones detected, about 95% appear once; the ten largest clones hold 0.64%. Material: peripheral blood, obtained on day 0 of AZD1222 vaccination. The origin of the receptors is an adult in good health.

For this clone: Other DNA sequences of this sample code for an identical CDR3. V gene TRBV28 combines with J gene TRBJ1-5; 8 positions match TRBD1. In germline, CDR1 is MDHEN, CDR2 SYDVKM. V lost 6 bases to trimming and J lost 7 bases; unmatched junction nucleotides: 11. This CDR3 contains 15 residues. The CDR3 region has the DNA TGTGCCAGCAGCCTTAGGGGGACAGGAAGACAGCCCCAGCATTTT. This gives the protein CASSLRGTGRQPQHF.

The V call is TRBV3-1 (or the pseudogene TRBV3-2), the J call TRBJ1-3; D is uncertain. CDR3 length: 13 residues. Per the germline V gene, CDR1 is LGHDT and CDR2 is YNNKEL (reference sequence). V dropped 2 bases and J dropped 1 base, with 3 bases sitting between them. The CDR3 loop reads CASSQWSGNTIYF. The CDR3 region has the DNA TGTGCCAGCAGCCAATGGTCTGGAAACACCATATATTTT.

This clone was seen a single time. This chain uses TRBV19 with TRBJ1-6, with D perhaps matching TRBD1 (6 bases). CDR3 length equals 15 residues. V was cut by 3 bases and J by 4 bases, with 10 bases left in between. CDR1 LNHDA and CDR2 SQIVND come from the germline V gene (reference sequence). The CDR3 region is CASSIRTDYNSPLHF. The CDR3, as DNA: TGTGCCAGTAGTATTCGGACAGATTATAATTCACCCCTCCACTTT.

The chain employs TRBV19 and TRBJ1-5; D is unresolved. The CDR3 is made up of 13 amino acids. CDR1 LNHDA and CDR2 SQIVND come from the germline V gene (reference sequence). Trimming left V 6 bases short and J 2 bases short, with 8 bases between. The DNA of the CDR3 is TGTGCCAGTAGGAACGCTGGCAATCAGCCCCAGCATTTT. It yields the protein CASRNAGNQPQHF.

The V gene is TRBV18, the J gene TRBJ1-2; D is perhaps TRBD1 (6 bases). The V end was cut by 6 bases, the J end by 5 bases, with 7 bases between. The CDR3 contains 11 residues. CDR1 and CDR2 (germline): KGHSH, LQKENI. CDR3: CASSDRYGYTF. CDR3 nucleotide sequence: TGTGCCAGCTCGGACAGATATGGCTACACCTTC. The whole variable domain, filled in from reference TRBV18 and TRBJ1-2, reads NAGVMQNPRHLVRRRGQEARLRCSPMKGHSHVYWYRQLPEEGLKFMVYLQKENIIDESGMPKERFSAEFPKEGPSILRIQQVVRGDSAAYFCASSDRYGYTFGSGTRLTVV.

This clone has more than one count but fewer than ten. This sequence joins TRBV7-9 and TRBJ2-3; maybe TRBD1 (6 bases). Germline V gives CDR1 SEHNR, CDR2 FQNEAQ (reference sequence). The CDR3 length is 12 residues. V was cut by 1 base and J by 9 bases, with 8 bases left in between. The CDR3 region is CASSLEGDTQYF. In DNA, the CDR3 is TGTGCCAGCAGCTTAGAGGGGGACACGCAGTATTTT.

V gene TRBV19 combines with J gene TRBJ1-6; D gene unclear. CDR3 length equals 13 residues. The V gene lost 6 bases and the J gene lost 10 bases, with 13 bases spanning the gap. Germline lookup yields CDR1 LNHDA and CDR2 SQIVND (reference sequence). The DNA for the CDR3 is TGTGCCAGTAGGTCACGCTACCAGTCACCCCTCCACTTT. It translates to CASRSRYQSPLHF. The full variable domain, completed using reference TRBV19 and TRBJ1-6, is DGGITQSPKYLFRKEGQNVTLSCEQNLNHDAMYWYRQDPGQGLRLIYYSQIVNDFQKGDIAEGYSVSREKKESFPLTVTSAQKNPTAFYLCASRSRYQSPLHFGNGTRLTVT.

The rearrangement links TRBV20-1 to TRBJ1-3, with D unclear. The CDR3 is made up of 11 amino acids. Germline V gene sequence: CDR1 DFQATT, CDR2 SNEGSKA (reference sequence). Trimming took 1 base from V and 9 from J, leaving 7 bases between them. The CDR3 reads CSARVVSTIYF. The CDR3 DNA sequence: TGCAGTGCTAGAGTCGTTTCCACCATATATTTT.

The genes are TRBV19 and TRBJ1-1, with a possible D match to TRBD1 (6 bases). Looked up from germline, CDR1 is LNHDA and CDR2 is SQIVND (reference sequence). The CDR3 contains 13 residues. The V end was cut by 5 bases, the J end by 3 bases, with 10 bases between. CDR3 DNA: TGTGCCAGTAGTGACAGGATTTACACTGAAGCTTTCTTT. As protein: CASSDRIYTEAFF. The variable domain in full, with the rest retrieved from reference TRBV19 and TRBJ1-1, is DGGITQSPKYLFRKEGQNVTLSCEQNLNHDAMYWYRQDPGQGLRLIYYSQIVNDFQKGDIAEGYSVSREKKESFPLTVTSAQKNPTAFYLCASSDRIYTEAFFGQGTRLTVV.

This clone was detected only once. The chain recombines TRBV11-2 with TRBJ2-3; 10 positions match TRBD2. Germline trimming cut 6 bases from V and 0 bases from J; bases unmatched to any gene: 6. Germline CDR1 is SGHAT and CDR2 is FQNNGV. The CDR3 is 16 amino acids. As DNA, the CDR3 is TGTGCCAGCAGGATATCGGGACTAGCGAGCACAGATACGCAGTATTTT. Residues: CASRISGLASTDTQYF. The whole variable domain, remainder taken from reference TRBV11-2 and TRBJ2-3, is EAGVAQSPRYKIIEKRQSVAFWCNPISGHATLYWYQQILGQGPKLLIQFQNNGVVDDSQLPKDRFSAERLKGVDSTLKIQPAKLEDSAVYLCASRISGLASTDTQYFGPGTRLTVL.

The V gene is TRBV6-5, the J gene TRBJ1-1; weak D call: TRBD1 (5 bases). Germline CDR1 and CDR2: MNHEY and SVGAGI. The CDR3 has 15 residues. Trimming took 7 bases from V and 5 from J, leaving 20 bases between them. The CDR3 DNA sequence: TGTGCCAGCAAACCCCTCGAGTGGCGGGGGACTGAAGCTTTCTTT. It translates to CASKPLEWRGTEAFF.